This T cell receptor beta chain was captured by sequencing in a study of beta chain features in type 1 diabetes. The entirety of the isolated RNA underwent reverse transcription, so expressed TCRB transcripts were sequenced. This table comes from immunoSEQ multiplex PCR, and its TCRdb copy is limited to in-frame clones, with some not included. The sample lists some 140,000 clones; approximately 10% were seen once. Study conclusions and caveats: TCRB CDR3s were moderately but significantly shorter in Type 1 diabetes patients in all four CD4+ subsets.

Of note for this clone: Its antigen remains unidentified.

The sequencing input was central memory CD4+ T cells from blood. The receptor was derived from a man younger than 40 with type 1 diabetes.

The CDR3 spells CAIGKSGGRDEQFF. CDR3 sequence (DNA): TGTGCCATCGGTAAAAGTGGGGGCAGGGATGAGCAGTTCTTC. The chain uses TRBV10-3 and TRBJ2-1, with D possibly TRBD1 on 6 matching bases. The germline V and J ends were trimmed by 8 bases and 8 bases, with 19 bases remaining between them. Germline assignment: CDR1 ENHRY and CDR2 SYGVKD. The CDR3 sequence is 14 residues long.